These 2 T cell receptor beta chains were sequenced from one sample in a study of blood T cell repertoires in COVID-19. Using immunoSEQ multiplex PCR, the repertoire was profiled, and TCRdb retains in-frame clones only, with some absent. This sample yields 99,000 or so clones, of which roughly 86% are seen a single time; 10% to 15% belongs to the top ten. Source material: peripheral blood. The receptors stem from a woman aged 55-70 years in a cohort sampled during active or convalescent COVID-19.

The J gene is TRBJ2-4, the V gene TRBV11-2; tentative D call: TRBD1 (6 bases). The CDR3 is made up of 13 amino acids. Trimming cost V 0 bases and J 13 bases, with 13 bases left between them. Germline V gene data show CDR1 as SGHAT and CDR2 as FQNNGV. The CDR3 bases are TGTGCCAGCAGCTTAGATCGAGGGCAGGGGCAGTACTTC. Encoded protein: CASSLDRGQGQYF.

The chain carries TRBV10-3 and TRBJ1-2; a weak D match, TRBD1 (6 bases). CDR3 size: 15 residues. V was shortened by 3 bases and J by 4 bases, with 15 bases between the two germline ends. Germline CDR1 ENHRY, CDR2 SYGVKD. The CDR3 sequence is CAISDLGAGGYGYTF. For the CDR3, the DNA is TGTGCCATCAGTGATTTGGGGGCGGGGGGCTATGGCTACACCTTC.